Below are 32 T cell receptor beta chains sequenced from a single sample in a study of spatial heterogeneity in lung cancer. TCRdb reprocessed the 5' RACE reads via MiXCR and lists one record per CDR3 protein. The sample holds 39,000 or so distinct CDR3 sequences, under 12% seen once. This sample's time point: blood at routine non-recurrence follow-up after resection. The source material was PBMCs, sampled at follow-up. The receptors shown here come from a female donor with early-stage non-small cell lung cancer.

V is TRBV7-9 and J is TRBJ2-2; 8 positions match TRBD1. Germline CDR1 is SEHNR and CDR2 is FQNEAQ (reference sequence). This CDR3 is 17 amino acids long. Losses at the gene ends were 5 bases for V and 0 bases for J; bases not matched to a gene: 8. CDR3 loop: CASSPLTGGTNTGELFF. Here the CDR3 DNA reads TGTGCCAGCAGCCCATTAACAGGGGGAACGAACACCGGGGAGCTGTTTTTT.

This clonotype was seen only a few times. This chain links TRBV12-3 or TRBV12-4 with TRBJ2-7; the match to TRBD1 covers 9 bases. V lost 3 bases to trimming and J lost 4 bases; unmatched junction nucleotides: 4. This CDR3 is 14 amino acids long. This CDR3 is CASSLGTGPYEQYF. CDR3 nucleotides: TGTGCCAGCAGTTTGGGGACAGGGCCGTACGAGCAGTACTTC.

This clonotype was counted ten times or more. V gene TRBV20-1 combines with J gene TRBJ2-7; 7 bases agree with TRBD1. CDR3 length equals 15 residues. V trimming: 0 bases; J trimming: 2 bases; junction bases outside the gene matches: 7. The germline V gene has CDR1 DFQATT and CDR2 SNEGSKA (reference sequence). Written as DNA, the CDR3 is TGCAGTGCTAGAGACCCGGGACAGTCTGCCTACGAGCAGTACTTC. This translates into CSARDPGQSAYEQYF.

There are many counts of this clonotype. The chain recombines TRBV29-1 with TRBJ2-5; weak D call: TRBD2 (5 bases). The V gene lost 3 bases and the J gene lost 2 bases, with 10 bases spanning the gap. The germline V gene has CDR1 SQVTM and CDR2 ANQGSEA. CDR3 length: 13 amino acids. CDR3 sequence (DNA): TGCAGCGTTGATAGCGTCGGGCAAGAGACCCAGTACTTC. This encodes CSVDSVGQETQYF.

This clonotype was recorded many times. The CDR3 reads CASSQSSNSLYGYTF. The CDR3 coding sequence is TGTGCCAGCAGCCAATCAAGCAACAGCTTGTATGGCTACACCTTC. The gene calls are TRBV16 and TRBJ1-2, with D unclear. CDR1 is KGHSY, CDR2 FQNENV, per germline. CDR3 size: 15 residues. V lost 0 bases and J lost 5, with 13 bases in between. The whole variable domain, filled in from reference TRBV16 and TRBJ1-2, reads GEEVAQTPKHLVRGEGQKAKLYCAPIKGHSYVFWYQQVLKNEFKFLISFQNENVFDETGMPKERFSAKCLPNSPCSLEIQATKLEDSAVYFCASSQSSNSLYGYTFGSGTRLTVV.

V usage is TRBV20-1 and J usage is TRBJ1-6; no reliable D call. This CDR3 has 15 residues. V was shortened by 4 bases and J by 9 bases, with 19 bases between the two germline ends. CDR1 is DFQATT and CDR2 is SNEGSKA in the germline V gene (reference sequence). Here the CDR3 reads CSAKTRGTYASPLHF. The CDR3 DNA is TGCAGTGCTAAGACCCGGGGTACCTATGCTTCACCCCTCCACTTT.

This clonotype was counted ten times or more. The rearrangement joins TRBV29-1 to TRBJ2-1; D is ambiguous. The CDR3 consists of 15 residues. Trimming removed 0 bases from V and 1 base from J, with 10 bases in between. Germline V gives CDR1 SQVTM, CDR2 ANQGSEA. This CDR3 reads CSVEEYEASYNEQFF. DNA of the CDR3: TGCAGCGTTGAAGAATATGAGGCTTCCTACAATGAGCAGTTCTTC.

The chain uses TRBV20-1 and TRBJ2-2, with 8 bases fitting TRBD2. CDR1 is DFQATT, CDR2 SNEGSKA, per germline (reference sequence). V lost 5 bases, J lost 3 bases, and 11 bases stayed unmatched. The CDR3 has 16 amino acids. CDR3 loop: CSAERLGRGDTGELFF. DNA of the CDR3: TGCAGTGCTGAGCGGCTCGGGAGGGGGGACACCGGGGAGCTGTTTTTT.

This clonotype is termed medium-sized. The CDR3 DNA reads as TGTGCCAGCAGCCCGACAGGGCTGGGCACTGAAGCTTTCTTT. Encoded protein: CASSPTGLGTEAFF. This chain links TRBV7-2 with TRBJ1-1, with TRBD1 identical over 7 bases. Germline V gene sequence: CDR1 SGHTA, CDR2 FQGNSA. Unmatched junction bases numbered 7, after V lost 5 bases and J lost 4 bases. This CDR3 comprises 14 residues. Full variable domain (rest looked up from reference TRBV7-2 and TRBJ1-1): GAGVSQSPSNKVTEKGKDVELRCDPISGHTALYWYRQSLGQGLEFLIYFQGNSAPDKSGLPSDRFSAERTGGSVSTLTIQRTQQEDSAVYLCASSPTGLGTEAFFGQGTRLTVV.

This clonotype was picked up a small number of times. The CDR3 protein is CSAREGISQRQFF. The CDR3 DNA reads as TGCAGTGCTAGAGAAGGGATCTCCCAGCGACAGTTCTTC. The chain joins TRBV20-1 to TRBJ2-1; D unclear. V was cut by 0 bases and J by 13 bases, with 16 bases left in between. The CDR3 covers 13 residues. From germline, CDR1 is DFQATT and CDR2 SNEGSKA (reference sequence).

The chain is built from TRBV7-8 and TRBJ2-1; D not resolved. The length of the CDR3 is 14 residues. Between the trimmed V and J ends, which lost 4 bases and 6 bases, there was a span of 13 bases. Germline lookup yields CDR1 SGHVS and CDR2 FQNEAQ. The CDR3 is CASSSGQFGNEQFF. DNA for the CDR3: TGTGCCAGCAGCTCGGGCCAATTCGGCAATGAGCAGTTCTTC.

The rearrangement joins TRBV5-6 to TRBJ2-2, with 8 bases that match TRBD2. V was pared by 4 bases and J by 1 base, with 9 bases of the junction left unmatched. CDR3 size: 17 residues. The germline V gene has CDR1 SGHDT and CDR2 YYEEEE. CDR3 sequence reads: CASSRTGGTVNTGELFF. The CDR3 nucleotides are TGTGCCAGCAGCCGGACGGGGGGGACGGTGAACACCGGGGAGCTGTTTTTT.

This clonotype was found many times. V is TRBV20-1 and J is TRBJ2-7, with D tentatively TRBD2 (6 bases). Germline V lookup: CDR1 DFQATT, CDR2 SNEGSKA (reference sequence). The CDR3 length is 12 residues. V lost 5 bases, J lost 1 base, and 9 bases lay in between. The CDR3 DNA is TGCAGTGCTGTGGGACTTTCCTACGAGCAGTACTTC. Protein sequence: CSAVGLSYEQYF.

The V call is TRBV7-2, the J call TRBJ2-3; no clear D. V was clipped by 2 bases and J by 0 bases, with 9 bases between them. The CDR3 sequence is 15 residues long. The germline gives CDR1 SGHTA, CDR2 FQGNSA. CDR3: CASSLLAVSTDTQYF. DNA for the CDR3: TGTGCCAGCAGCTTATTGGCGGTTAGCACAGATACGCAGTATTTT.

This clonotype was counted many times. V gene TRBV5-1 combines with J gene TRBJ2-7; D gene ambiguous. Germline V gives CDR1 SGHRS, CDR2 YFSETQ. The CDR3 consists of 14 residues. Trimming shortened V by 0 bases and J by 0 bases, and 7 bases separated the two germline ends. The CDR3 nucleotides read TGCGCCAGCAGCTTGGAACCCCTCTCCTACGAGCAGTACTTC. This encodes CASSLEPLSYEQYF.

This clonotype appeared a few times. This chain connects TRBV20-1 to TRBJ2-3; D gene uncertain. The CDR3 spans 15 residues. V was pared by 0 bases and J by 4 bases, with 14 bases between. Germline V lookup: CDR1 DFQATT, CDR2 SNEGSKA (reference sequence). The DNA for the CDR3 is TGCAGTGCTAGAGACCGGCTAGGAATGTCAGATACGCAGTATTTT. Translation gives CSARDRLGMSDTQYF.

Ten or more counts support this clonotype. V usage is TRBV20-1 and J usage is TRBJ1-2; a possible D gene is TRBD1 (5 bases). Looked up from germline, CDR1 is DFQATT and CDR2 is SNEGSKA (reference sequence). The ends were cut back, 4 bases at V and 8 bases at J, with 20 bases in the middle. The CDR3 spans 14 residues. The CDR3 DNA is TGCAGTGCTACGAGACTTCAGGGTATGAGGGGCTACACCTTC. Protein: CSATRLQGMRGYTF.

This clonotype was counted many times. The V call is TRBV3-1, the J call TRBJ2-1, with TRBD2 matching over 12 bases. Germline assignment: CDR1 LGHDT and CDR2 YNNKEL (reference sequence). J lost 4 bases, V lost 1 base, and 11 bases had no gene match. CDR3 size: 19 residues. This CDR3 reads CASSQGLAGVVRRYNEQFF. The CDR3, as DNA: TGTGCCAGCAGCCAAGGACTAGCGGGGGTCGTTCGACGGTACAATGAGCAGTTCTTC.

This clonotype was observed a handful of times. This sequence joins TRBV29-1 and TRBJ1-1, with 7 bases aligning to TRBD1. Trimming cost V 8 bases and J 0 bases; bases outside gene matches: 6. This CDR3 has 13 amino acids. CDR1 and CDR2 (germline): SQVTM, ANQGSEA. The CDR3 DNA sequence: TGCAGCTCCCAGACAGGGATGAACACTGAAGCTTTCTTT. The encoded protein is CSSQTGMNTEAFF.

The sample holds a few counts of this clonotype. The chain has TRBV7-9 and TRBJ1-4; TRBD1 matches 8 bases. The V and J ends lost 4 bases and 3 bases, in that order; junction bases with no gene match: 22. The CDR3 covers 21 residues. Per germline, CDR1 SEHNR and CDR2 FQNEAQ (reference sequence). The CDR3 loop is CASSSTIRDRINVFANEKLFF. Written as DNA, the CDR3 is TGTGCCAGCAGCTCCACCATCCGGGACAGGATCAATGTATTTGCTAATGAAAAACTGTTTTTT. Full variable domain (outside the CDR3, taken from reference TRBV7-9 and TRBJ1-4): DTGVSQNPRHKITKRGQNVTFRCDPISEHNRLYWYRQTLGQGPEFLTYFQNEAQLEKSRLLSDRFSAERPKGSFSTLEIQRTEQGDSAMYLCASSSTIRDRINVFANEKLFFGSGTQLSVL.

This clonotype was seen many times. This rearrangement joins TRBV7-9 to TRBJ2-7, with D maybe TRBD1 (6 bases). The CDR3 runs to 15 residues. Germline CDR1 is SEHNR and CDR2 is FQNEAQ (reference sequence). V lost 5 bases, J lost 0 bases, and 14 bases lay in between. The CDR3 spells CASSTKQGSSYEQYF. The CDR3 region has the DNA TGTGCCAGCAGCACTAAACAGGGATCCTCCTACGAGCAGTACTTC.

In DNA, the CDR3 is TGTGCCAGCAGCTCTAGTGCAACCACCGGGGAGCTGTTTTTT. This codes for CASSSSATTGELFF. The V and J genes are TRBV11-2 and TRBJ2-2, with no clear D. Deletions cut 4 bases from V and 4 bases from J, with 10 bases between. This CDR3 is 14 amino acids long. CDR1 is SGHAT and CDR2 is FQNNGV in the germline V gene.

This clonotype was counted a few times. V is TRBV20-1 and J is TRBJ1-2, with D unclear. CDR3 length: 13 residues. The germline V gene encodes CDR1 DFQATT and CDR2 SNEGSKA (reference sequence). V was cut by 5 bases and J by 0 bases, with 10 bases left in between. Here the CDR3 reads CSAFGRTNYGYTF. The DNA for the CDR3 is TGCAGTGCTTTTGGACGGACTAACTATGGCTACACCTTC.

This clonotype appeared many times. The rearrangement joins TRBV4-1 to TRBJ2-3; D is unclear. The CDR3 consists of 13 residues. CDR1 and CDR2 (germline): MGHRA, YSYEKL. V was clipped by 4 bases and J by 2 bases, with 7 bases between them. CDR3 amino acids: CASSLQITDTQYF. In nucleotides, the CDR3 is TGCGCCAGCAGCCTACAGATCACAGATACGCAGTATTTT.

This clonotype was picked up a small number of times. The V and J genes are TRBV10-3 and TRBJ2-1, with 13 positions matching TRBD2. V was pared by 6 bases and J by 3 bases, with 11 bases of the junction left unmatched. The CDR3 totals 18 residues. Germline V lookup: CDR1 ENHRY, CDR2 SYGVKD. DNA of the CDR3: TGTGCCATCAGGCTAACTAGCGGGGGGGGCCATGGCTACAATGAGCAGTTCTTC. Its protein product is CAIRLTSGGGHGYNEQFF.

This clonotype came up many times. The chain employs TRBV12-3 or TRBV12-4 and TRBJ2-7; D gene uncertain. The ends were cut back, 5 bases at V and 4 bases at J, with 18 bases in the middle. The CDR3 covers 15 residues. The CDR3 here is CASSPGPGPLYEQYF. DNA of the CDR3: TGTGCCAGCAGTCCCGGCCCGGGTCCCCTTTACGAGCAGTACTTC.

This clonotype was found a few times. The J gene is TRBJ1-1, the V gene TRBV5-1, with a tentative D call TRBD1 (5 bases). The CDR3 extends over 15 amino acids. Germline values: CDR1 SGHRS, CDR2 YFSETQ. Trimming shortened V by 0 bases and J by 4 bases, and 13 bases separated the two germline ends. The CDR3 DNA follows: TGCGCCAGCAGCTTGGAAGGGGAGAAGGGCACTGAAGCTTTCTTT. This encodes CASSLEGEKGTEAFF.

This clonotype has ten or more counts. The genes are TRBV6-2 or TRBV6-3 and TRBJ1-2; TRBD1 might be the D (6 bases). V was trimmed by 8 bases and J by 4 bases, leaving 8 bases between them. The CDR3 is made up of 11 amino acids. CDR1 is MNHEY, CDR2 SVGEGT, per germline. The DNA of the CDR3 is TGTGCCAGCCGGACAGTCTATGGCTACACCTTC. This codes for CASRTVYGYTF.

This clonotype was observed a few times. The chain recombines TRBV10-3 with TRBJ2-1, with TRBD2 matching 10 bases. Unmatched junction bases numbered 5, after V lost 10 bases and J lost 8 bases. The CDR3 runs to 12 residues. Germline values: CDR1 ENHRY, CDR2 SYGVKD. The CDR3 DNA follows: TGTGCCACTATAGCGGGGGGCCATGAGCAGTTCTTC. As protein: CATIAGGHEQFF.

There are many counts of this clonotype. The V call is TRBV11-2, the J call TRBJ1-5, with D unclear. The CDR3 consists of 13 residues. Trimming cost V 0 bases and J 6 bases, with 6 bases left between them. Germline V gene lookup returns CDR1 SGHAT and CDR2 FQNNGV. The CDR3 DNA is TGTGCCAGCAGCTTAGATCCCCTTCAGCCCCAGCATTTT. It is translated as CASSLDPLQPQHF. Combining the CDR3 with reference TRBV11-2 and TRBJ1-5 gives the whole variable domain EAGVAQSPRYKIIEKRQSVAFWCNPISGHATLYWYQQILGQGPKLLIQFQNNGVVDDSQLPKDRFSAERLKGVDSTLKIQPAKLEDSAVYLCASSLDPLQPQHFGDGTRLSIL.

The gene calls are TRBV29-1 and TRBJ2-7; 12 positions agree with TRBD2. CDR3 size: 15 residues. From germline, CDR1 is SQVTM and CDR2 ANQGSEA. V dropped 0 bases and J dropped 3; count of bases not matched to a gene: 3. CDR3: CSVEETSGGGYEQYF. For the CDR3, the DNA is TGCAGCGTTGAAGAGACTAGCGGGGGAGGCTACGAGCAGTACTTC.

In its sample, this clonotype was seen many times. The CDR3, as DNA: TGCAGTGCTATTAGCAGGAGGAGCTCCTACGAGCAGTACTTC. Translated, it gives CSAISRRSSYEQYF. The chain joins TRBV20-1 to TRBJ2-7; D may be TRBD2 (5 bases). Looked up from germline, CDR1 is DFQATT and CDR2 is SNEGSKA (reference sequence). V shed 4 bases and J shed 0 bases, with 13 bases lying between them. The CDR3 totals 14 residues.